These 21 T cell receptor beta chains came from one sample sequenced in a study of shared clonotypes between healthy human individuals. Profiling relied on immunoSEQ multiplex PCR, and the TCRdb table lists in-frame clones only, not all of them. The data contain about 1.5 million clones, around 97% of them singletons. Material for sequencing was naive CD4+ T cells sorted from blood. The subset here: CD45RA+ positively selected. The origin of the receptors is a man aged 25-40 years in good health.

This clone was recorded only once. This chain joins TRBV7-2 and TRBJ2-5; 7 positions agree with TRBD1. Trimming took 4 bases from V and 4 from J; bases not matched to a gene: 12. The germline V gene has CDR1 SGHTA and CDR2 FQGNSA. The CDR3 is 16 amino acids. CDR3: CASSSTTGWRGETQYF. CDR3 nucleotides: TGTGCCAGCAGCTCCACGACAGGGTGGCGTGGAGAGACCCAGTACTTC.

The chain recombines TRBV6-6 with TRBJ2-7, with D possibly TRBD2 on 5 matching bases. Trimming left V 6 bases short and J 3 bases short, with 12 bases between. Germline V gene sequence: CDR1 MNHNY, CDR2 SVGAGI (reference sequence). This CDR3 has 13 residues. In nucleotides, the CDR3 is TGTGCCAGCAGCCTTCTAGGGAGCTACGAGCAGTACTTC. Its translation: CASSLLGSYEQYF.

Turning to this clone: The same CDR3 is also encoded by other DNA sequences in this sample. The chain is built from TRBV7-2 and TRBJ2-1; weak D call: TRBD1 (6 bases). The germline V gene has CDR1 SGHTA and CDR2 FQGNSA. The length of the CDR3 is 12 residues. The V gene lost 3 bases and the J gene lost 6 bases, with 6 bases spanning the gap. DNA for the CDR3: TGTGCCAGCAGCTTGACAGGCAATGAGCAGTTCTTC. Translating it yields CASSLTGNEQFF.

This chain uses TRBV5-1 with TRBJ1-5; possible D gene TRBD1, 5 bases. The CDR3 has 15 residues. Germline CDR1 and CDR2: SGHRS and YFSETQ. V lost 1 base to trimming and J lost 4 bases, with 12 bases between them. The CDR3 DNA sequence: TGCGCCAGCAGCTTGCGGGGGATTGCGAATCAGCCCCAGCATTTT. Protein sequence: CASSLRGIANQPQHF.

This chain joins TRBV18 and TRBJ2-5, with D possibly being TRBD1 or TRBD2 (5 bases each). The CDR3 consists of 15 residues. Trimming left V 5 bases short and J 2 bases short, with 15 bases between. Germline assignment: CDR1 KGHSH and CDR2 LQKENI. As DNA, the CDR3 is TGTGCCAGCTCATCGGGTACGGGACCACAAGAGACCCAGTACTTC. Protein: CASSSGTGPQETQYF.

The chain joins TRBV19 to TRBJ2-1; D unresolved. The V end lost 7 bases, the J end lost 6 bases, and 13 bases lay between the germline ends. The CDR3 loop spans 13 amino acids. Per the germline V gene, CDR1 is LNHDA and CDR2 is SQIVND (reference sequence). CDR3 sequence reads: CASMPGRSNEQFF. The CDR3 DNA sequence: TGTGCCAGTATGCCGGGCCGAAGCAATGAGCAGTTCTTC.

The chain couples TRBV28 to TRBJ2-1, with 12 positions matching TRBD2. The V gene end was trimmed by 4 bases and the J gene end by 5 bases; junction bases not matched to a gene: 6. CDR1 and CDR2 (germline): MDHEN, SYDVKM. The CDR3 is 16 residues long. The CDR3 nucleotides are TGTGCCAGCAGTTCTCAACTAGCGGGAGGCGACAATGAGCAGTTCTTC. Protein: CASSSQLAGGDNEQFF.

The chain has TRBV7-2 and TRBJ2-5, with 12 bases fitting TRBD2. Per germline, CDR1 SGHTA and CDR2 FQGNSA. The V segment lost 2 bases and the J segment 2 bases; nucleotides outside the gene matches: 6. The CDR3 covers 17 residues. DNA of the CDR3: TGTGCCAGCAGCTTAATGGTTGGACTAGCGGGACAAGAGACCCAGTACTTC. Its protein product is CASSLMVGLAGQETQYF. Supplemented by reference TRBV7-2 and TRBJ2-5, the full variable domain reads GAGVSQSPSNKVTEKGKDVELRCDPISGHTALYWYRQSLGQGLEFLIYFQGNSAPDKSGLPSDRFSAERTGGSVSTLTIQRTQQEDSAVYLCASSLMVGLAGQETQYFGPGTRLLVL.

CDR3 protein: CAEGASYEQYF. The CDR3 region has the DNA TGTGCCGAGGGGGCCTCCTACGAGCAGTACTTC. The V and J genes are TRBV2 and TRBJ2-7; 7 nucleotides align to TRBD1. V lost 11 bases and J lost 0; bases outside the gene matches: 1. The CDR3 covers 11 residues. Per the germline V gene, CDR1 is SNHLY and CDR2 is FYNNEI.

This rearrangement joins TRBV6-5 to TRBJ2-7, with 9 bases aligning to TRBD1. The V gene's germline CDR1 is MNHEY and CDR2 SVGAGI. CDR3 length equals 15 residues. The V and J ends lost 6 bases and 0 bases, in that order; junction bases with no gene match: 6. Here the CDR3 DNA reads TGTGCCAGCAGCATGACAGGGGGATACTCCTACGAGCAGTACTTC. Translated: CASSMTGGYSYEQYF.

The rearrangement joins TRBV7-9 to TRBJ2-6, with a tentative D call TRBD2 (6 bases). The CDR3 extends over 18 amino acids. With 2 bases removed from V and 0 bases from J, the gap between germline ends came to 14 bases. CDR1 SEHNR and CDR2 FQNEAQ come from the germline V gene (reference sequence). Written as DNA, the CDR3 is TGTGCCAGCAGCTTAAAAGCGGGCGGTCCCTCTGGGGCCAACGTCCTGACTTTC. Translated, it gives CASSLKAGGPSGANVLTF.

The gene calls are TRBV6-6 and TRBJ1-1, with D maybe TRBD1 (5 bases). This CDR3 has 15 amino acids. V was shortened by 0 bases and J by 5 bases, with 13 bases between the two germline ends. In germline, CDR1 is MNHNY, CDR2 SVGAGI (reference sequence). CDR3 in DNA: TGTGCCAGCAGTTACTCGCGGGGCCTAGGTACTGAAGCTTTCTTT. Its protein product is CASSYSRGLGTEAFF.

This clone was recorded only once. The chain recombines TRBV10-3 with TRBJ1-1; 9 nucleotides line up with TRBD1. The CDR3 is 13 residues long. V lost 6 bases, J lost 4 bases, and 3 bases stayed unmatched. CDR1 and CDR2 from the germline V gene are ENHRY and SYGVKD. The CDR3 loop reads CAIRDRGFTEAFF. The DNA of the CDR3 is TGTGCCATCAGGGACAGGGGTTTCACTGAAGCTTTCTTT.

The chain combines TRBV7-2 with TRBJ2-7; 9 bases agree with TRBD1. The CDR3 extends over 14 amino acids. The ends lost 7 bases at V and 3 bases at J; junction bases unmatched: 7. Germline-derived CDR1 and CDR2 are SGHTA and FQGNSA. CDR3 loop: CASTIGTGNYEQYF. CDR3 bases: TGTGCCAGCACGATTGGGACAGGGAACTACGAGCAGTACTTC.

The chain is built from TRBV27 and TRBJ2-5; 12 nucleotides agree with TRBD2. V was pared by 2 bases and J by 4 bases, with 8 bases of the junction left unmatched. Per germline, CDR1 MNHEY and CDR2 SMNVEV (reference sequence). The CDR3 spans 17 residues. CDR3 loop: CASSLRGGLAGSETQYF. The CDR3 DNA reads TGTGCCAGCAGTTTACGGGGTGGACTAGCGGGGTCAGAGACCCAGTACTTC.

This clone was counted a single time. This chain uses TRBV10-3 with TRBJ2-7, with D possibly matching TRBD1 (5 bases). Trimming took 8 bases from V and 4 from J, leaving 21 bases between them. From germline, CDR1 is ENHRY and CDR2 SYGVKD. The CDR3 runs 15 residues. CDR3 sequence (DNA): TGTGCCATCGGGCAGGGAATCTCCGGCTCGTACGAGCAGTACTTC. Translating it yields CAIGQGISGSYEQYF.

The V gene is TRBV19, the J gene TRBJ2-7, with D perhaps TRBD1 (8 bases). Germline CDR1 LNHDA, CDR2 SQIVND (reference sequence). This CDR3 contains 15 residues. The germline V and J ends were trimmed by 5 bases and 3 bases, with 17 bases remaining between them. The CDR3 bases are TGTGCCAGTAGTGGGGGGGACAGGTTAGGCTACGAGCAGTACTTC. Translation: CASSGGDRLGYEQYF.

This clone was seen just once. The rearrangement links TRBV27 to TRBJ1-1; D not resolved. From germline, CDR1 is MNHEY and CDR2 SMNVEV (reference sequence). V was trimmed by 4 bases and J by 1 base, leaving 7 bases between them. The length of the CDR3 is 13 residues. The CDR3 is CASSYTENTEAFF. The CDR3 bases are TGTGCCAGCAGTTACACAGAGAACACTGAAGCTTTCTTT.

J is TRBJ2-4 and V is TRBV14, with TRBD2 as a possible D gene (6 bases). This CDR3 region has 19 residues. Trimming removed 1 base from V and 2 bases from J, with 21 bases in between. Germline CDR1 and CDR2: SGHDN and FVKESK. The CDR3 spells CASSQAAPGDLSSKNIQYF. CDR3 DNA: TGTGCCAGCAGCCAAGCAGCGCCGGGGGATTTATCATCCAAAAACATTCAGTACTTC.

CDR3 sequence: CTTRQEPNTGELFF. The CDR3 bases are TGCACCACCAGACAGGAACCGAACACCGGGGAGCTGTTTTTT. This chain connects TRBV1 to TRBJ2-2; the D call in the table, TRBD1, was not verified against the DNA. TRBV1 is a pseudogene locus. CDR3 length: 14 amino acids.

The chain carries TRBV4-3 and TRBJ2-3; D perhaps matches TRBD1 (6 bases). The CDR3 is 13 residues long. V was clipped by 0 bases and J by 8 bases, with 9 bases between them. CDR1 and CDR2 (germline): LGHNA, YSLEER. The CDR3 here is CASSQDQGGTQYF. The CDR3 DNA reads as TGCGCCAGCAGCCAAGATCAAGGGGGTACGCAGTATTTT.